The T cell receptor beta chain under discussion was sequenced for a study of cytomegalovirus exposure and HLA in healthy donors. Study-wide context: A subsequent analysis reported that the approximately 120 validation repertoires were produced on the same platform that had also been used for the 550 to 750 first-cohort repertoires.

Notes on the study in general: The study listed roughly 150 cytomegalovirus-associated TCR beta chains.

The donors belonged to the roughly 110-subject validation cohort, separate from the roughly 600-subject first cohort. Note on this clone: Its target is unknown.

TCRdb's copy holds only in-frame clones and misses some; the assay was immunoSEQ multiplex PCR. This sample has tens of thousands of clones, with 80% to 95% found just once. This CDR3 has 15 amino acids. The germline V gene encodes CDR1 SGHKS and CDR2 YYEKEE (reference sequence). The V end lost 0 bases, the J end lost 6 bases, and 15 bases lay between the germline ends. The chain has TRBV5-5 and TRBJ1-2; D possibly corresponds to TRBD1 (5 bases). Sequenced sample: PBMCs. This clonotype was sampled from a woman between 18 and 30 years old in good health and CMV-seronegative. The CDR3 nucleotides are TGTGCCAGCAGCTTGGGGGCAGGGTCGTGGAATGGCTACACCTTC. Its protein is CASSLGAGSWNGYTF.